This TCR beta chain came from a study of shared clonotypes between healthy human individuals. Germline loops: CDR1 MNHNS, CDR2 SASEGT. V gave up 2 bases and J gave up 5 bases, with 15 bases separating them. The CDR3 extends over 16 amino acids. TCRdb's copy holds only in-frame clones and misses some; the assay was immunoSEQ multiplex PCR. The repertoire has under 1,100,000 clones, under 80% of them found once; the top ten carry approximately 1.5%. Source material: memory CD4+ T cells sorted from blood. Subset meaning: CD45RA-negative fraction. This TCR was sampled from a man aged 18 to 30 in good health. The chain recombines TRBV6-1 with TRBJ1-4; D call uncertain. The CDR3 DNA reads as TGTGCCAGCAGTGAACATTTAAGAAGGAGGAATGAAAAACTGTTTTTT. Translated: CASSEHLRRRNEKLFF.